The clone carrying this T cell receptor beta chain was seen only a few times. Each CDR3 protein is one row after TCRdb ran MiXCR on the 5' RACE reads. The sample includes approximately 25,000 distinct CDR3 sequences, approximately 7.2% of them seen just once. This sample was included in a study of spatial heterogeneity in lung cancer. The overall study: Among detected sequences, beta-chain ones consistently exceeded alpha-chain ones in number. The average appearance count of each unique TCR and UMI combination in raw reads was more than 8.5.

Specified time point: sample taken at primary tumor resection. Tumor, nontumor lung or frozen PBMC supplied whole RNA that was sequenced unsorted. The donors comprised approximately 75 untreated early-stage non-small cell lung cancer patients. The TCR originated in a male donor with early-stage non-small cell lung cancer. Source: PBMCs, taken at surgery.

Here the CDR3 DNA reads TGTGCCAGCAGCCGGACAGGATCCTCGGATACGCAGTATTTT. Translated: CASSRTGSSDTQYF. The chain couples TRBV12-3 or TRBV12-4 to TRBJ2-3; 7 bases are shared with TRBD1. Trimming removed 6 bases from V and 6 bases from J; junction bases left unmatched: 9. The CDR3 extends over 14 amino acids.